This T cell receptor beta chain was sequenced during a study of blood T cell repertoires in COVID-19. Profiling relied on immunoSEQ multiplex PCR, and the TCRdb table lists in-frame clones only, not all of them. Seen here are 150,000 to 200,000 clones, almost 80% observed once, and the top ten hold roughly a sixth. V gave up 0 bases and J gave up 1 base; unmatched junction bases: 7. CDR1 and CDR2 (germline): MNHEY, SVGEGT. This CDR3 comprises 18 residues. The rearrangement uses TRBV6-2 or TRBV6-3 and TRBJ1-5; 9 bases map to TRBD1. Source material: peripheral blood. The origin of this receptor is a man between 60 and 70 years old with active or convalescent COVID-19. The CDR3 reads CASSYSRTGVGSNQPQHF. The CDR3 DNA reads as TGTGCCAGCAGTTACTCGAGGACAGGGGTAGGAAGCAATCAGCCCCAGCATTTT.